This entry concerns a single T cell receptor (beta chain). Its antigen is still unknown. The data were obtained in a study of cytotoxic CD8 clonotypes in ibrutinib-treated CLL. About the study: After median 68 months, approximately 15 stayed in remission, some 12 progressed; responses roughly 25 partial, 2 complete.

Whole-study results and caveats: There were differences in sampling times between sustained-remission and progressing patients.

Target depth was 1 in 200,000 to 1 in 1 million T cells, about 10x per clonotype. The table came from immunoSEQ multiplex PCR; TCRdb's copy has only in-frame clones and leaves some out. The profile covers roughly 160,000 clones, with more than 75% appearing a single time and over 2% taken by the ten largest. Genomic DNA for TCR beta libraries, approximately 2.1 micrograms, came from cryopreserved PBMCs. With 4 bases clipped from V and 5 bases from J, the junction kept 5 bases outside the gene matches. The CDR3 sequence is 15 residues long. CDR1 and CDR2 from the germline V gene are MDHEN and SYDVKM. The input for sequencing was PBMCs, taken after 12 months of ibrutinib treatment. The J gene is TRBJ1-4, the V gene TRBV28, with 9 bases identical to TRBD1. The clonotype was recovered from a human donor with chronic lymphocytic leukemia. CDR3 amino acids: CASSSGQGINEKLFF. The DNA of the CDR3 is TGTGCCAGCAGTTCAGGACAGGGGATAAATGAAAAACTGTTTTTT.